The T cell receptor (beta chain) described here comes from a study of blood T cell repertoires in COVID-19. Across the study: COVID-19 samples, acute and convalescent, were from the United States, Italy and Spain.

Clones were sequenced by immunoSEQ multiplex PCR, and TCRdb holds only the in-frame ones, with some missing. This sample has around 70,000 clones, with roughly nine tenths found just once. The CDR3 covers 15 residues. Trimming shortened V by 5 bases and J by 8 bases, and 19 bases separated the two germline ends. Per germline, CDR1 SGHTA and CDR2 FQGTGA. Sequencing was carried out using peripheral blood. The TCR sequence derives from a man aged 50-60 years with acute or convalescent COVID-19. V gene TRBV7-3 combines with J gene TRBJ2-1, with D maybe TRBD2 (7 bases). The CDR3 spells CASSQGREPQDEQFF. CDR3 DNA: TGTGCCAGCAGCCAGGGGCGGGAGCCTCAAGATGAGCAGTTCTTC.